This T cell receptor (beta chain) originates from a study of cytomegalovirus exposure and HLA in healthy donors. The PCR ran on 60 Vbeta and 13 Jbeta primers. Libraries were prepared by immunoSEQ multiplex PCR; TCRdb keeps only in-frame clonotypes and omits some of them. The sample holds approximately 150,000 clones, more than 60% seen once. This CDR3 has 14 amino acids. J gave up 7 bases and V 3 bases, and 6 bases lay outside the gene matches. Germline V CDR1 and CDR2: SGHDN, FVKESK. This chain connects TRBV14 to TRBJ2-7; 10 nucleotides align to TRBD1. The material sequenced was PBMCs. The clonotype comes from a man aged 18-30 years in good health and CMV-seropositive. The CDR3 DNA follows: TGTGCCAGCAGCCACAGGGGACAGGGGAGTGAGCAGTACTTC. This codes for CASSHRGQGSEQYF.